This TCR beta chain derives from a study of T cell repertoires in cytomegalovirus infection. Study at large: Used in the study were CMV epitopes, some recently identified and HLA-C-restricted, others well-studied and HLA-B-restricted. Public TCR beta signatures were indicative of both CMV infection and a matching HLA type. Regarding the study as a whole: Across the ex vivo response, the dominant clonotypes were HLA-C-restricted CMV-specific TCR beta clonotypes.

Trimming took off 2 bases at V and 2 bases at J, with 0 bases between the two ends. The CDR3 extends over 12 amino acids. This clonotype was observed a few times. The antigen remains undetermined. TCRdb independently ran MiXCR on the reads; one entry per CDR3 protein. The table records roughly 51,000 distinct CDR3 sequences, about a fifth of them present only once. This rearrangement joins TRBV12-3 or TRBV12-4 to TRBJ2-2, with D unresolved. Sample: CD8+ T cells from cultured PBMCs, taken from culture after CMV antigen stimulation. This TCR derives from a human donor in good health (CMV status not recorded). Some clones in this sample may be carry-over from other donors' samples. The DNA of the CDR3 is TGTGCCAGCAGTTTAAACACCGGGGAGCTGTTTTTT. Amino acids: CASSLNTGELFF.